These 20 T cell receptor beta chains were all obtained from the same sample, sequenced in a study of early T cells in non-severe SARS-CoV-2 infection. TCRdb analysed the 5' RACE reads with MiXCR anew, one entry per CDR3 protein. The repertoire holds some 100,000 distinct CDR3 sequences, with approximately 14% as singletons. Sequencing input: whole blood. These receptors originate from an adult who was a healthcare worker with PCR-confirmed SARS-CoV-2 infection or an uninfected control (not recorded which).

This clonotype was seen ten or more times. This CDR3 is CSARHPGQGYNEQFF. The CDR3 bases are TGCAGTGCTAGACACCCGGGACAGGGGTACAATGAGCAGTTCTTC. The chain employs TRBV20-1 and TRBJ2-1, with 10 positions matching TRBD1. This CDR3 comprises 15 residues. Germline values: CDR1 DFQATT, CDR2 SNEGSKA (reference sequence). V lost 2 bases and J lost 4; bases outside the gene matches: 5.

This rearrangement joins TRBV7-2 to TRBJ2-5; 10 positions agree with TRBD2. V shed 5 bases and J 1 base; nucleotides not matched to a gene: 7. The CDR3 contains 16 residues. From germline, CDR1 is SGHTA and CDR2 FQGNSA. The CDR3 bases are TGTGCCAGCAGCCCCCAAGCTAGCGGGGGCCAAGAGACCCAGTACTTC. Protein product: CASSPQASGGQETQYF.

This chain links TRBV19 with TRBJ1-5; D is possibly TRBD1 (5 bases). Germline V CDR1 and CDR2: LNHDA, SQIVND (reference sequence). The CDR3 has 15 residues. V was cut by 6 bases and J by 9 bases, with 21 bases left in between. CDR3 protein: CASSPRPAERGPQHF. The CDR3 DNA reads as TGTGCCAGTAGCCCCCGGCCGGCGGAGAGGGGGCCCCAGCATTTT.

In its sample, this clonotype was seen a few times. This CDR3 reads CASSSRGAEAFF. CDR3 bases: TGTGCCAGCAGCTCGCGTGGGGCTGAAGCTTTCTTT. This chain uses TRBV11-1 with TRBJ1-1; no clear D gene. In germline, CDR1 is SGHAT, CDR2 FQDESV (reference sequence). The V end lost 4 bases, the J end lost 6 bases, and 9 bases lay between the germline ends. CDR3 length: 12 residues.

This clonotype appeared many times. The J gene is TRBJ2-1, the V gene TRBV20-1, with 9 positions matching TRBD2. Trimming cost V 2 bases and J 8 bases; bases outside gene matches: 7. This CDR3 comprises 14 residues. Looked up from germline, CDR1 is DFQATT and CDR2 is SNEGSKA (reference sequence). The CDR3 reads CSARLAGLGDEQFF. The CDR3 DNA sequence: TGCAGTGCTAGACTAGCGGGGCTCGGGGATGAGCAGTTCTTC.

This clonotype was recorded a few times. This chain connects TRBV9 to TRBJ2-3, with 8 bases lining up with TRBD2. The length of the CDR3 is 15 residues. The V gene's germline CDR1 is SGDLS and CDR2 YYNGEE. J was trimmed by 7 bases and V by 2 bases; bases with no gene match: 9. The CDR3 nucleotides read TGTGCCAGCAGCGTGGACGGGGGGGCCGGAAATACGCAGTATTTT. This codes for CASSVDGGAGNTQYF.

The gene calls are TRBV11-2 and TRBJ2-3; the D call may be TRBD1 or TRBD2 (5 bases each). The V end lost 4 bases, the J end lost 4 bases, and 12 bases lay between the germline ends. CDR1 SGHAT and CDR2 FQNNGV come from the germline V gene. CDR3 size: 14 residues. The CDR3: CASSWGISADTQYF. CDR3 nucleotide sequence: TGTGCCAGCAGCTGGGGGATTTCGGCAGATACGCAGTATTTT. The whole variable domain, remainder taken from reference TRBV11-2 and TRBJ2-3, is EAGVAQSPRYKIIEKRQSVAFWCNPISGHATLYWYQQILGQGPKLLIQFQNNGVVDDSQLPKDRFSAERLKGVDSTLKIQPAKLEDSAVYLCASSWGISADTQYFGPGTRLTVL.

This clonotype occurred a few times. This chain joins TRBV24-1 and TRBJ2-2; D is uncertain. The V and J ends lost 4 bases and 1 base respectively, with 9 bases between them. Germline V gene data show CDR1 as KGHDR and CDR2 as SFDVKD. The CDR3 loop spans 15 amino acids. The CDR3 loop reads CATSDPTRNTGELFF. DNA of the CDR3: TGTGCCACCAGTGACCCGACAAGGAACACCGGGGAGCTGTTTTTT.

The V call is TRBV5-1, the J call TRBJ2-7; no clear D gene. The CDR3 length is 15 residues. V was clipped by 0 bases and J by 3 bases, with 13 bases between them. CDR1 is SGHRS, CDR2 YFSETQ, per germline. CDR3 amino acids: CASSLDGALNYEQYV. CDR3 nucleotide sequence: TGCGCCAGCAGCTTGGACGGCGCCCTAAACTACGAGCAGTACGTC.

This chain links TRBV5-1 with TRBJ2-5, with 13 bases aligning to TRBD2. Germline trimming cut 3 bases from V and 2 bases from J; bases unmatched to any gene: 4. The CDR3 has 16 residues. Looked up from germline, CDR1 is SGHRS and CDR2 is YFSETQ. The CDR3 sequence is CASSSLAGGRQETQYF. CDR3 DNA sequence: TGCGCCAGCAGCTCACTAGCGGGGGGGCGACAAGAGACCCAGTACTTC.

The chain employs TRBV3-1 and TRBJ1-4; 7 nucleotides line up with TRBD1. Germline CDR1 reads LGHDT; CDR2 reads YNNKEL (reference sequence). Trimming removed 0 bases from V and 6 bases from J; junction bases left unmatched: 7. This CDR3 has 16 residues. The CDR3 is CASSQDWYRGDEKLFF. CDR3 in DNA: TGTGCCAGCAGCCAAGATTGGTACAGGGGAGATGAAAAACTGTTTTTT.

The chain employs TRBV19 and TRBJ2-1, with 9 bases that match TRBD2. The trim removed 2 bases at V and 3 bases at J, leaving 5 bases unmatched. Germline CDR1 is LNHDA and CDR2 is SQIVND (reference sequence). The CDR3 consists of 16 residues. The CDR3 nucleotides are TGTGCCAGTAGTATAAATAGCGGGGGATACTACAATGAGCAGTTCTTC. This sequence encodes CASSINSGGYYNEQFF.

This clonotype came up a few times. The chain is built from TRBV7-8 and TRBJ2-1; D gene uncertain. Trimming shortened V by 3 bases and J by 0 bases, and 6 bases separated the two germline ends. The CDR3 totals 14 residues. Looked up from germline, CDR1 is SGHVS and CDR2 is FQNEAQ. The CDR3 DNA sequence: TGTGCCAGCAGCTTGGATATCTCCTACAATGAGCAGTTCTTC. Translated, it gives CASSLDISYNEQFF.

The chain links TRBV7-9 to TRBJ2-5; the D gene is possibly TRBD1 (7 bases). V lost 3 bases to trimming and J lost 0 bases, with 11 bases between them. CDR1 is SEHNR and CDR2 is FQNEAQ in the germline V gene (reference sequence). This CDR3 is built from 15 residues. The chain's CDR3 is CASSLGGQNQETQYF. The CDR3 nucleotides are TGTGCCAGCAGCTTGGGGGGACAGAACCAAGAGACCCAGTACTTC.

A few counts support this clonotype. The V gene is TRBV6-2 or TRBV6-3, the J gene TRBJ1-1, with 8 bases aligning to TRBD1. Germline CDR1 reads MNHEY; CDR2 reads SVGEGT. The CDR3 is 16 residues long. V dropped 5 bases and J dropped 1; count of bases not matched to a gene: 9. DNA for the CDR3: TGTGCCAGCAGTCCGTATACTGGGACAGGGAACACTGAAGCTTTCTTT. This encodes CASSPYTGTGNTEAFF.

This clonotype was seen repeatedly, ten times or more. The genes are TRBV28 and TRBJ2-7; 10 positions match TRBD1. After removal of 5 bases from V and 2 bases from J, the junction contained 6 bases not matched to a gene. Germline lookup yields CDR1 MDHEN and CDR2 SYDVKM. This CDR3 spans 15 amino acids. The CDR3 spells CASSAPGQGTYEQYV. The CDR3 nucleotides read TGTGCCAGCAGTGCCCCGGGACAGGGGACCTACGAGCAGTACGTC.

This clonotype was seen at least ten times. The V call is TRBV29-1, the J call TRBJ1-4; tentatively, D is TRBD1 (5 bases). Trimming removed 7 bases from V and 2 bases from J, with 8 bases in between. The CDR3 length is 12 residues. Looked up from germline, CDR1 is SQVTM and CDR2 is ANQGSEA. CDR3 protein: CSAGRTNEKLFF. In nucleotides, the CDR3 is TGCAGCGCAGGGAGGACTAATGAAAAACTGTTTTTT.

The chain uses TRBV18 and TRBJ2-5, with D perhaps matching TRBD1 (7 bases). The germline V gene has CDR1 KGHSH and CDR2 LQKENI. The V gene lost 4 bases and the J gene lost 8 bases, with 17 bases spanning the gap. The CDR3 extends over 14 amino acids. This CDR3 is CASSLLPEGATQYF. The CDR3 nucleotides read TGTGCCAGCTCACTTCTCCCGGAGGGGGCCACCCAGTACTTC.

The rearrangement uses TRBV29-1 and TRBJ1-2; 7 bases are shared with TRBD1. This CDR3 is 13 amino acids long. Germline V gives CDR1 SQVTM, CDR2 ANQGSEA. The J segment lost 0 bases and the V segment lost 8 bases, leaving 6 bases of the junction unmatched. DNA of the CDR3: TGCAGCACAGCGACAGGGCCTAACTATGGCTACACCTTC. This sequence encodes CSTATGPNYGYTF.

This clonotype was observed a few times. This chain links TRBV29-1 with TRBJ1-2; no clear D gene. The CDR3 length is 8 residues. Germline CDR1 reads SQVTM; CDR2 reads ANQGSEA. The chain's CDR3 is CMRFGYTF. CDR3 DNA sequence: TGCATGAGGTTTGGCTACACCTTC. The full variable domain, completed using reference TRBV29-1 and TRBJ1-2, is SAVISQKPSRDICQRGTSLTIQCQVDSQVTMMFWYRQQPGQSLTLIATANQGSEATYESGFVIDKFPISRPNLTFSTLTVSNMSPEDSSIYLCMRFGYTFGSGTRLTVV.